The T cell receptor (beta chain) described here comes from a study of blood T cell repertoires in COVID-19. Overall study: Some COVID-19 samples were acute and others convalescent; all came from the United States, Italy and Spain.

With 6 bases clipped from V and 4 bases from J, the junction kept 4 bases outside the gene matches. CDR1 and CDR2 from the germline V gene are SNHLY and FYNNEI. This CDR3 spans 15 amino acids. Donors in Cohort 3 counted as recovered after two negative PCRs, clearance, or symptom resolution. Libraries were prepared by immunoSEQ multiplex PCR; TCRdb keeps only in-frame clonotypes and omits some of them. This sample has around 500,000 clones, with roughly nine tenths found just once. The chain employs TRBV2 and TRBJ1-6, with 9 bases fitting TRBD1. This receptor was taken from a woman aged 55 to 70 who had recovered from COVID-19. The specimen sequenced was PBMCs or T cells enriched from blood (not recorded which). The CDR3 DNA follows: TGTGCCAGCAGGGACAGGGGAGAATATAATTCACCCCTCCACTTT. It specifies CASRDRGEYNSPLHF.